A selection of T cell receptor beta chains follows, all from one sample in a study of vaccination effects on CD4 cells after COVID-19. Their antigen targets remain unknown. Profiled with immunoSEQ multiplex PCR; TCRdb holds only in-frame clones, not every one. Of around 70,000 clones listed, around 77% are singletons. The material sequenced was CD4+ T cells from PBMCs cultured without peptide, taken before COVID-19 vaccination. These receptors were obtained from a human donor who received a COVID-19 vaccine. Both conserved end residues are part of each CDR3. A D gene is named only where the DNA matches it firmly. Only some rows state a clone size, as once, few, many or a class for expanded clones.

J gene: TRBJ1-2; V gene: TRBV7-2; D gene: .; clone size: few; CDR3 DNA: TGTGCCAGCAGCTTCCAGGGTGGTGGCTACACCTTC; CDR3 protein: CASSFQGGGYTF
J gene: TRBJ1-1; V gene: TRBV6-5; D gene: TRBD1; clone size: .; CDR3 DNA: TGTGCCAGCAGGACAGGGCTGAACACTGAAGCTTTCTTT; CDR3 protein: CASRTGLNTEAFF
J gene: TRBJ2-6; V gene: TRBV5-1; D gene: .; clone size: few; CDR3 DNA: TGCGCCAGCAGTATTGGAAAGGATACGGGGGCCAACGTCCTGACTTTC; CDR3 protein: CASSIGKDTGANVLTF
J gene: TRBJ1-2; V gene: TRBV6-1; D gene: .; clone size: .; CDR3 DNA: TGTGCCAGCAGTGAACCCCGGGGGCCTTTGGAGGGCTACACCTTC; CDR3 protein: CASSEPRGPLEGYTF
J gene: TRBJ1-3; V gene: TRBV5-1; D gene: TRBD1; clone size: .; CDR3 DNA: TGCGCCAGCAGCCCCGGACAGGGCTTCTCTGGAAACACCATATATTTT; CDR3 protein: CASSPGQGFSGNTIYF
J gene: TRBJ2-5; V gene: TRBV18; D gene: .; clone size: .; CDR3 DNA: TGTGCCAGCTCAAACAGACTCCTCATCGGGGAGACCCAGTACTTC; CDR3 protein: CASSNRLLIGETQYF
J gene: TRBJ1-5; V gene: TRBV19; D gene: TRBD1; clone size: .; CDR3 DNA: TGTGCCAGTAGCACACGGACAGGGCCGAGTCAGCCCCAGCATTTT; CDR3 protein: CASSTRTGPSQPQHF
J gene: TRBJ2-1; V gene: TRBV24-1; D gene: .; clone size: .; CDR3 DNA: TGTGCCACCAGTGTCATCCTGACGAGCTCCTACAATGAGCAGTTCTTC; CDR3 protein: CATSVILTSSYNEQFF
J gene: TRBJ2-5; V gene: TRBV5-6; D gene: .; clone size: .; CDR3 DNA: TGTGCCAGCAGCCCCGGCGACGGCCGGTCATACTTC; CDR3 protein: CASSPGDGRSYF
J gene: TRBJ1-5; V gene: TRBV2; D gene: .; clone size: once; CDR3 DNA: TGTGCCAGCAGTTCGGACCCTCTGGGCAATCAGCCCCAGCATTTT; CDR3 protein: CASSSDPLGNQPQHF
J gene: TRBJ2-3; V gene: TRBV24-1; D gene: TRBD1; clone size: once; CDR3 DNA: TGTGCCACCAGTGAAGCCGGGACAGGGGTAACAGATACGCAGTATTTT; CDR3 protein: CATSEAGTGVTDTQYF
J gene: TRBJ2-3; V gene: TRBV6-6; D gene: TRBD1; clone size: .; CDR3 DNA: TGTGCCAGCAGTAACACAGGGGGGACAGATACGCAGTATTTT; CDR3 protein: CASSNTGGTDTQYF
J gene: TRBJ2-3; V gene: TRBV10-2; D gene: .; clone size: .; CDR3 DNA: TGCGCCAGCAGTGGGGGGGGGCCGTGGACAGATACGCAGTATTTT; CDR3 protein: CASSGGGPWTDTQYF
J gene: TRBJ1-1; V gene: TRBV7-2; D gene: TRBD1; clone size: .; CDR3 DNA: TGTGCCAGCAGCTCTTCTGACAGGGGTGACACTGAAGCTTTCTTT; CDR3 protein: CASSSSDRGDTEAFF
J gene: TRBJ1-6; V gene: TRBV4-1; D gene: .; clone size: .; CDR3 DNA: TGCGCCAGCAGCCAAGTATCATCCGGCGGGTCACCCCTCCACTTT; CDR3 protein: CASSQVSSGGSPLHF
J gene: TRBJ1-6; V gene: TRBV5-1; D gene: .; clone size: .; CDR3 DNA: TGCGCCAGCAGCCGCGACAGCGATAATTCACCCCTCCACTTT; CDR3 protein: CASSRDSDNSPLHF
J gene: TRBJ1-2; V gene: TRBV2; D gene: .; clone size: .; CDR3 DNA: TGTGCCAGCAGTGAATCAGGTTCTGTCTACACCTTC; CDR3 protein: CASSESGSVYTF
J gene: TRBJ2-2; V gene: TRBV7-8; D gene: .; clone size: few; CDR3 DNA: TGTGCCAGCAGCCCGCGAGGGGCACGGCCGAACACCGGGGAGCTGTTTTTT; CDR3 protein: CASSPRGARPNTGELFF
J gene: TRBJ1-5; V gene: TRBV30; D gene: .; clone size: .; CDR3 DNA: TGTGCCTGGAGAGAGCCGAGCAGGGTGAATCAGCCCCAGCATTTT; CDR3 protein: CAWREPSRVNQPQHF
J gene: TRBJ1-4; V gene: TRBV19; D gene: .; clone size: .; CDR3 DNA: TGTGCCAGTCCAGGTAATGGCGCGACTAATGAAAAACTGTTTTTT; CDR3 protein: CASPGNGATNEKLFF
J gene: TRBJ1-3; V gene: TRBV4-1; D gene: .; clone size: .; CDR3 DNA: TGCGCCAGCAGCCACCCGGAGACTGGAAACACCATATATTTT; CDR3 protein: CASSHPETGNTIYF
J gene: TRBJ1-2; V gene: TRBV6-5; D gene: .; clone size: .; CDR3 DNA: TGTGCCAGCAGTTACGCCCAGTTCGAGGGCTACACCTTC; CDR3 protein: CASSYAQFEGYTF
J gene: TRBJ2-3; V gene: TRBV5-5; D gene: TRBD1; clone size: .; CDR3 DNA: TGTGCCAGCAGCTCGGTACAGGGGTCCCCAGTCGATACGCAGTATTTT; CDR3 protein: CASSSVQGSPVDTQYF
J gene: TRBJ2-4; V gene: TRBV27; D gene: .; clone size: .; CDR3 DNA: TGTGCCAGCAGTAGCCCGGGGGCCCCAAGGGGCATTCAGTACTTC; CDR3 protein: CASSSPGAPRGIQYF
J gene: TRBJ2-5; V gene: TRBV29-1; D gene: .; clone size: .; CDR3 DNA: TGCAGCACAGAACGGGGGCCCAACTTC; CDR3 protein: CSTERGPNF
J gene: TRBJ2-3; V gene: TRBV7-2; D gene: TRBD2; clone size: few; CDR3 DNA: TGTGCCAGCAGCTTAGGCGCTCTAGCGGGGGACTCCACAGATACGCAGTATTTT; CDR3 protein: CASSLGALAGDSTDTQYF